This is a list of T cell receptor beta chains from one sample in a study of a mutant IDH1 vaccine in newly diagnosed glioma. Generated by immunoSEQ multiplex PCR, the TCRdb table keeps only in-frame clones and is missing some. The table records about 83,000 clones, 75% to 85% of them present only once. These TCRs are of unknown antigen specificity. Sequenced here: PBMCs, sampled from a glioma patient whose treatment included an IDH1 peptide vaccine. The source of these receptors is a man aged 35 to 55 with glioma. The CDR3 runs from the conserved cysteine through the conserved F or W. Fields, in order: clone size, J gene, V gene, D gene, CDR3 protein, CDR3 DNA. D genes are given only for firm matches. Part of the rows lack a size; the others show once, few, many or a class for expanded clones.

size: NA
J: TRBJ1-1
V: TRBV4-3
D: NA
CDR3: CASSPSRQVNTEAFF
DNA: TGCGCCAGCAGCCCATCCCGACAGGTGAACACTGAAGCTTTCTTT

size: NA
J: TRBJ2-1
V: TRBV5-1
D: NA
CDR3: CASSFSAANEQFF
DNA: TGCGCCAGCAGCTTTTCGGCAGCAAATGAGCAGTTCTTC

size: NA
J: TRBJ2-3
V: TRBV27
D: NA
CDR3: CASSHTTDTQYF
DNA: TGTGCCAGCAGTCACACCACAGATACGCAGTATTTT

size: NA
J: TRBJ2-1
V: TRBV18
D: TRBD2
CDR3: CASSPPGLALQVQFF
DNA: TGTGCCAGCTCACCACCGGGACTAGCGCTACAGGTGCAGTTCTTC

size: NA
J: TRBJ1-2
V: TRBV7-9
D: NA
CDR3: CASSLGPRGYTF
DNA: TGTGCCAGCAGCTTGGGACCCCGGGGCTACACCTTC

size: NA
J: TRBJ2-5
V: TRBV5-1
D: TRBD2
CDR3: CASSPRTSGGKETQYF
DNA: TGCGCCAGCAGCCCCAGGACTAGCGGGGGCAAAGAGACCCAGTACTTC

size: NA
J: TRBJ1-4
V: TRBV30
D: NA
CDR3: CASDRDEKLFF
DNA: TGTGCCTCCGACCGGGATGAAAAACTGTTTTTT

size: NA
J: TRBJ1-2
V: TRBV29-1
D: NA
CDR3: CSVEVGYGYTF
DNA: TGCAGCGTTGAAGTCGGCTATGGCTACACCTTC

size: few
J: TRBJ1-2
V: TRBV6-4
D: NA
CDR3: CASSEDGNYGYTF
DNA: TGTGCCAGCAGTGAAGACGGTAACTATGGCTACACCTTC

size: NA
J: TRBJ2-7
V: TRBV4-3
D: NA
CDR3: CASSQDRSYEQYF
DNA: TGCGCCAGCAGCCAAGACCGTTCCTACGAGCAGTACTTC